This T cell receptor (beta chain) derives from a study of long-term antiretroviral therapy in people with HIV. Background on the study: In the earliest collections, sampling predates the 2015 immediate-ART recommendation by about a decade.

The CDR3 length is 15 residues. V lost 2 bases to trimming and J lost 0 bases; unmatched junction nucleotides: 3. Looked up from germline, CDR1 is MNHEY and CDR2 is SMNVEV (reference sequence). Sequencing used immunoSEQ v3.0 at survey level. Per-sample TRB depth target: about 40,000-55,000 T-cell genomes. Sequencing was performed with immunoSEQ multiplex PCR; in TCRdb, only in-frame clones are kept and a portion is missing. Among about 35,000 clones listed, roughly 79% were seen once. Every donor had one or more pre-ART and two or more post-ART PBMC samples. The receptor comes from a man in his fifties or sixties with HIV. This specimen consisted of unsorted PBMCs, obtained 3 years after starting antiretroviral therapy. The chain combines TRBV27 with TRBJ2-5, with 7 bases aligning to TRBD1. The CDR3 loop is CASSLARGYQETQYF. For the CDR3, the DNA is TGTGCCAGCAGTTTAGCCAGGGGGTACCAAGAGACCCAGTACTTC.